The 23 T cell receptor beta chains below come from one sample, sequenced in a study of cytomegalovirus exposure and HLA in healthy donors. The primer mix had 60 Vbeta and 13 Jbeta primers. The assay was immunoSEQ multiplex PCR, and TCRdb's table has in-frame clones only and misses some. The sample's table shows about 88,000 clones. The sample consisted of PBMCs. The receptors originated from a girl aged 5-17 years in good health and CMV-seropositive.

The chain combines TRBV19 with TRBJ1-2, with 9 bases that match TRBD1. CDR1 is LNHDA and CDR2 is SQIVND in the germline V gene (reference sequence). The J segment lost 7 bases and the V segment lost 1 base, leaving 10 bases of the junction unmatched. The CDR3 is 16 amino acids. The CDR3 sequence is CASSIGWRQGVVGYTF. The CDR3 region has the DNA TGTGCCAGTAGTATAGGATGGCGACAGGGGGTCGTTGGCTACACCTTC.

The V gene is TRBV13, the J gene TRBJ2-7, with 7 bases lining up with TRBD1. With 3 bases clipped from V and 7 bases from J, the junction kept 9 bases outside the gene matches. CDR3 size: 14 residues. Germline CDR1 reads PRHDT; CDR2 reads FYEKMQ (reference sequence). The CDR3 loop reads CASSLPGQSWEQYF. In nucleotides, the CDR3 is TGTGCCAGCAGCTTGCCGGGACAGTCCTGGGAGCAGTACTTC. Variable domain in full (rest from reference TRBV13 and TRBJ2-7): AAGVIQSPRHLIKEKRETATLKCYPIPRHDTVYWYQQGPGQDPQFLISFYEKMQSDKGSIPDRFSAQQFSDYHSELNMSSLELGDSALYFCASSLPGQSWEQYFGPGTRLTVT.

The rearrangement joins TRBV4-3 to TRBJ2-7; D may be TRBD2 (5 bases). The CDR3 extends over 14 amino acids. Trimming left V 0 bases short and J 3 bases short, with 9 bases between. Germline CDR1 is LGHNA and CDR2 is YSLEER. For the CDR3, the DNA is TGCGCCAGCAGCCAAGATTACGGGGTCTACGAGCAGTACTTC. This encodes CASSQDYGVYEQYF.

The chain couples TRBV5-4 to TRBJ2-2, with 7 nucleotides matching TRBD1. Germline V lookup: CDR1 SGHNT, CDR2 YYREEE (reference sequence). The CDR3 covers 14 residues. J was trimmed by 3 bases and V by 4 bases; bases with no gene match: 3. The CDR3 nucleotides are TGTGCCAGCAGCCTAGACAGGGACACCGGGGAGCTGTTTTTT. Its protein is CASSLDRDTGELFF.

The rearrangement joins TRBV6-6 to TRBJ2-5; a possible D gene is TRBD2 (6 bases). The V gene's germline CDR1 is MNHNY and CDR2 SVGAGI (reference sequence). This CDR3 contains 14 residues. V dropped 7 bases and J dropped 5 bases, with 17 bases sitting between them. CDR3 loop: CASTIGLLGETQYF. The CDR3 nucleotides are TGTGCCAGCACCATCGGACTACTGGGGGAGACCCAGTACTTC.

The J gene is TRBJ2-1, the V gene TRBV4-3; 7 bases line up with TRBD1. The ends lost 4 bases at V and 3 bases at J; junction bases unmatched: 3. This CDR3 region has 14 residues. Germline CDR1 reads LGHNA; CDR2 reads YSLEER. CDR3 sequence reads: CASSRRQGYNEQFF. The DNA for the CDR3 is TGCGCCAGCAGCCGCAGACAGGGCTACAATGAGCAGTTCTTC.

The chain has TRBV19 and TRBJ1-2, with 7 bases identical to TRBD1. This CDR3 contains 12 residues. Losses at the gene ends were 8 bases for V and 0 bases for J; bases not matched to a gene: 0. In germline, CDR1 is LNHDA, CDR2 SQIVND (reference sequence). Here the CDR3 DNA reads TGTGCCAGTGGACAGGCTAACTATGGCTACACCTTC. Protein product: CASGQANYGYTF.

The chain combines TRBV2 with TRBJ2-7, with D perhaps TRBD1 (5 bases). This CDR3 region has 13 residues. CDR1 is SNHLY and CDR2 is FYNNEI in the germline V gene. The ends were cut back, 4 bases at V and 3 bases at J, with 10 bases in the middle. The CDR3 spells CASSVFRVYEQYF. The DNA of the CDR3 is TGTGCCAGCAGTGTATTCAGGGTCTACGAGCAGTACTTC.

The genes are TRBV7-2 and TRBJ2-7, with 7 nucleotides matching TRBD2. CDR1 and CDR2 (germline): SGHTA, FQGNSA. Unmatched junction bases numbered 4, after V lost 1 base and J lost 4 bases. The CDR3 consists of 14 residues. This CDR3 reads CASSLGLAAYEQYV. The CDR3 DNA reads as TGTGCCAGCAGCTTAGGCCTAGCGGCGTACGAGCAGTACGTC.

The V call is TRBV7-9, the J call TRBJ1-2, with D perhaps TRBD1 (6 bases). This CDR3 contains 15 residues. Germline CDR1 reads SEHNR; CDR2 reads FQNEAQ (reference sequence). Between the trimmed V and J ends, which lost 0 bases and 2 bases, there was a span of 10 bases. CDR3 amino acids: CASSLALGANYGYTF. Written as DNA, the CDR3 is TGTGCCAGCAGCTTAGCGCTGGGGGCGAACTATGGCTACACCTTC.

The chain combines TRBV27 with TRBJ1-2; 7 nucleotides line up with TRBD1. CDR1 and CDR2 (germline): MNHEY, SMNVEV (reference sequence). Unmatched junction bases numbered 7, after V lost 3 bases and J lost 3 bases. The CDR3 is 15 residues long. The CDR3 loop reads CASSLRGGAYYGYTF. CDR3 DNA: TGTGCCAGCAGTTTGAGAGGGGGCGCCTACTATGGCTACACCTTC.

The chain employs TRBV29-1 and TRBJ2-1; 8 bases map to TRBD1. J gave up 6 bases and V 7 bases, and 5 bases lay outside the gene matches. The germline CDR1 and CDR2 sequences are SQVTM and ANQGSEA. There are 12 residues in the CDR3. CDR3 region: CSDLTGGNEQFF. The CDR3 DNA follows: TGCAGCGACCTTACAGGGGGCAATGAGCAGTTCTTC.

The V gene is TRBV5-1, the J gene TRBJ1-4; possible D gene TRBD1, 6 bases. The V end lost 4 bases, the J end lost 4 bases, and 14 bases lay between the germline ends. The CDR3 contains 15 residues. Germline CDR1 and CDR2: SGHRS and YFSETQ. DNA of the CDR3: TGCGCCAGCAGCGAGACCGGACAGCTTAATGAAAAACTGTTTTTT. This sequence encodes CASSETGQLNEKLFF.

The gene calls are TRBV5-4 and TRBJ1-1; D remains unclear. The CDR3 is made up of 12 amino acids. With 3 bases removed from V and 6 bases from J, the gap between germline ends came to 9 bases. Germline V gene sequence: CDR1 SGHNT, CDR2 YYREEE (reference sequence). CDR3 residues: CASSYGVAEAFF. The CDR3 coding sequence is TGTGCCAGCAGCTACGGGGTGGCTGAAGCTTTCTTT.

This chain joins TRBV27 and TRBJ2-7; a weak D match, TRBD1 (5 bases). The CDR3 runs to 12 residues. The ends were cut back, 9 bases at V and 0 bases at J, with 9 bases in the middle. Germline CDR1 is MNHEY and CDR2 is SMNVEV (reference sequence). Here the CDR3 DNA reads TGTGCCAGTAGGGGTATCTCCTACGAGCAGTACTTC. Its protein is CASRGISYEQYF.

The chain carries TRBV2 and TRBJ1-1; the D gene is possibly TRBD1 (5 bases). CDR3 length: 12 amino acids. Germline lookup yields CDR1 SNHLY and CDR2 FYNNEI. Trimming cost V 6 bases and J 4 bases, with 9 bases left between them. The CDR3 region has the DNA TGTGCCAGCAGGACAGTGCTCACTGAAGCTTTCTTT. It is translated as CASRTVLTEAFF. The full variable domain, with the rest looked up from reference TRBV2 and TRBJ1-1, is EPEVTQTPSHQVTQMGQEVILRCVPISNHLYFYWYRQILGQKVEFLVSFYNNEISEKSEIFDDQFSVERPDGSNFTLKIRSTKLEDSAMYFCASRTVLTEAFFGQGTRLTVV.

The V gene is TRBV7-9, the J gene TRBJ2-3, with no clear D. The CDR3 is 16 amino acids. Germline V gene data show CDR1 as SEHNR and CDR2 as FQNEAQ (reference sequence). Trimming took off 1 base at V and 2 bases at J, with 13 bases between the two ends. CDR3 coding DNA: TGTGCCAGCAGCTTAGGTACCGGAGAAGACACAGATACGCAGTATTTT. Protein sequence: CASSLGTGEDTDTQYF.

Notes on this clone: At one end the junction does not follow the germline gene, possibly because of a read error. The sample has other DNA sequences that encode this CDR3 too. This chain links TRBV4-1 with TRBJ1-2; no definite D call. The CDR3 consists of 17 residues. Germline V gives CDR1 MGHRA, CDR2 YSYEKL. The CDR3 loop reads CASSQERTSAANYGYTF. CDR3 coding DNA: TGCGCCAGCAGCCAAGAAAGAACATCTGCCGCTAACTATGGCTATACCTTC.

The CDR3 DNA is TGTGCCAGCAGTGAAATCAGGGACTGGGATGAGCAGTTCTTC. It codes for CASSEIRDWDEQFF. The rearrangement joins TRBV25-1 to TRBJ2-1; D is possibly TRBD2 (6 bases). The CDR3 runs 14 residues. The V end lost 2 bases, the J end lost 8 bases, and 13 bases lay between the germline ends. The germline V gene encodes CDR1 MGHDK and CDR2 SYGVNS.

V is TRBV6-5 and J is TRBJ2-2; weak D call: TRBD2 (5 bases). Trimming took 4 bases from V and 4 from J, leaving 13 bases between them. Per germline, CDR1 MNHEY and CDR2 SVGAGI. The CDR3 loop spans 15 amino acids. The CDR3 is CASSSLRVLTGELFF. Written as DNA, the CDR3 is TGTGCCAGCAGTTCATTGAGGGTCCTCACCGGGGAGCTGTTTTTT.

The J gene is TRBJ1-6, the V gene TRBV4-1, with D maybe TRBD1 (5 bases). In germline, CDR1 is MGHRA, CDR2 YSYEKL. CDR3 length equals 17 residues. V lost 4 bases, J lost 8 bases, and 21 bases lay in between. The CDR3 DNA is TGCGCCAGCAGCCTGCGGAGGGGTATAGTTGAGGATTCACCCCTCCACTTT. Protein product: CASSLRRGIVEDSPLHF.

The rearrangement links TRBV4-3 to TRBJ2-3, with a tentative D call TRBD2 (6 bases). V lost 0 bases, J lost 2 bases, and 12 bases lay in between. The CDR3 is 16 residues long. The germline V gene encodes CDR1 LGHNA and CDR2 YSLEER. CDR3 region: CASSQETAGNTDTQYF. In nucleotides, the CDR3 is TGCGCCAGCAGCCAAGAGACAGCGGGTAACACAGATACGCAGTATTTT.

CDR3 loop: CASSLRRQGDTGELFF. CDR3 bases: TGTGCCAGCAGCCTAAGACGACAGGGGGACACCGGGGAGCTGTTTTTT. The rearrangement links TRBV11-3 to TRBJ2-2, with 9 bases aligning to TRBD1. The germline V gene encodes CDR1 SGHNT and CDR2 YENEEA. This CDR3 spans 16 amino acids. Trimming cost V 5 bases and J 3 bases; bases outside gene matches: 7.